These 18 T cell receptor beta chains share one sample of origin, sequenced in a study of OX40 agonist ivuxolimab in advanced cancers. Some clones are missing from TCRdb's copy, which holds only in-frame ones; the method was immunoSEQ multiplex PCR. Found here are about 63,000 clones, about 91% of them singletons; the top ten hold around 4%. Sequenced material: CD4+ or CD8+ T cells sorted from blood, taken in a trial of the OX40 agonist ivuxolimab. The source is an adult with an advanced solid tumor such as melanoma, head and neck, liver or kidney cancer.

V and J are TRBV6-1 and TRBJ2-1; D not certain. CDR1 and CDR2 (germline): MNHNS, SASEGT. This CDR3 has 16 amino acids. The germline V and J ends were trimmed by 8 bases and 3 bases, with 20 bases remaining between them. The chain's CDR3 is CASGEGPRLLYNEQFF. The DNA of the CDR3 is TGTGCCAGCGGCGAAGGGCCCAGATTACTCTACAATGAGCAGTTCTTC.

The count of this clone is one. This sequence joins TRBV6-5 and TRBJ2-1; D is undetermined. V dropped 6 bases and J dropped 4 bases, with 10 bases sitting between them. CDR1 is MNHEY, CDR2 SVGAGI, per germline. The CDR3 has 13 amino acids. CDR3 coding DNA: TGTGCCAGCAGACCTATGGGGTACAATGAGCAGTTCTTC. It yields the protein CASRPMGYNEQFF.

The chain is built from TRBV5-8 and TRBJ2-3; D is perhaps TRBD2 (6 bases). CDR1 SGHTS and CDR2 YDEGEE come from the germline V gene. CDR3 length: 18 amino acids. V gave up 4 bases and J gave up 6 bases, with 27 bases separating them. For the CDR3, the DNA is TGTGCCAGCAGCCCTCGGGCGGGGACGCCTTCCTTTAAGGATACGCAGTATTTT. This codes for CASSPRAGTPSFKDTQYF.

The rearrangement uses TRBV9 and TRBJ2-5; 8 bases fit TRBD1. From germline, CDR1 is SGDLS and CDR2 YYNGEE. After removal of 0 bases from V and 5 bases from J, the junction contained 9 bases not matched to a gene. This CDR3 is built from 16 residues. The CDR3 sequence is CASSVGRQGAGETQYF. The CDR3, as DNA: TGTGCCAGCAGCGTAGGCCGCCAGGGGGCAGGTGAGACCCAGTACTTC.

This chain joins TRBV4-2 and TRBJ2-1; no clear D. Per germline, CDR1 LGHNA and CDR2 YNFKEQ. This CDR3 has 13 residues. Trimming cost V 2 bases and J 7 bases, with 9 bases left between them. The CDR3, as DNA: TGTGCCAGCAGCCAACCTTCGTTTAATGAGCAGTTCTTC. Translation: CASSQPSFNEQFF.

The rearrangement links TRBV7-6 to TRBJ2-1; possibly TRBD1 for D (6 bases). This CDR3 has 17 residues. Germline V gives CDR1 SGHVS, CDR2 FNYEAQ. V gave up 1 base and J gave up 0 bases, with 13 bases separating them. The CDR3 sequence: CASSLVLGASSYNEQFF. Here the CDR3 DNA reads TGTGCCAGCAGCTTAGTGTTGGGGGCTTCCTCCTACAATGAGCAGTTCTTC.

The rearrangement uses TRBV28 and TRBJ1-5, with 12 bases that match TRBD1. CDR1 and CDR2 from the germline V gene are MDHEN and SYDVKM. With V trimmed by 6 bases and J by 0 bases, 15 bases remained unmatched. This CDR3 contains 20 residues. The CDR3 loop reads CASSGTGGTGGKHSNQPQHF. CDR3 in DNA: TGTGCCAGCAGCGGTACGGGGGGGACAGGGGGCAAACATAGCAATCAGCCCCAGCATTTT.

This clone appeared once. V gene TRBV28 combines with J gene TRBJ1-2; possible D gene TRBD1, 5 bases. V was cut by 2 bases and J by 1 base, with 14 bases left in between. Germline-derived CDR1 and CDR2 are MDHEN and SYDVKM. This CDR3 has 16 amino acids. The CDR3 loop reads CASSLGTSGLNYGYTF. The CDR3 coding sequence is TGTGCCAGCAGTTTAGGGACTAGCGGGCTTAACTATGGCTACACCTTC.

The chain combines TRBV9 with TRBJ2-2, with 7 bases aligning to TRBD2. Germline-derived CDR1 and CDR2 are SGDLS and YYNGEE. With V trimmed by 3 bases and J by 1 base, 6 bases remained unmatched. The CDR3 length is 16 residues. CDR3 sequence: CASSELASGNTGELFF. For the CDR3, the DNA is TGTGCCAGCAGCGAGCTGGCTAGCGGGAACACCGGGGAGCTGTTTTTT.

CDR3 sequence reads: CASSVGTSGSYNEQFF. The DNA for the CDR3 is TGTGCCAGCAGCGTTGGGACTAGCGGGAGCTACAATGAGCAGTTCTTC. This rearrangement joins TRBV9 to TRBJ2-1; the match to TRBD2 covers 14 bases. V lost 2 bases and J lost 3; bases outside the gene matches: 1. CDR1 is SGDLS, CDR2 YYNGEE, per germline. CDR3 size: 16 residues. Full variable domain (remainder filled in from reference TRBV9 and TRBJ2-1): DSGVTQTPKHLITATGQRVTLRCSPRSGDLSVYWYQQSLDQGLQFLIQYYNGEERAKGNILERFSAQQFPDLHSELNLSSLELGDSALYFCASSVGTSGSYNEQFFGPGTRLTVL.

The CDR3 reads CASSLVGQASTDTQYF. The DNA of the CDR3 is TGTGCCAGCAGCTTAGTCGGCCAGGCAAGCACAGATACGCAGTATTTT. The chain joins TRBV7-9 to TRBJ2-3; D remains ambiguous. Per germline, CDR1 SEHNR and CDR2 FQNEAQ (reference sequence). The V gene lost 1 base and the J gene lost 0 bases, with 11 bases spanning the gap. The CDR3 spans 16 residues.

The chain joins TRBV4-3 to TRBJ2-1, with 12 bases that match TRBD2. Looked up from germline, CDR1 is LGHNA and CDR2 is YSLEER. The CDR3 consists of 17 residues. The V gene end was trimmed by 4 bases and the J gene end by 3 bases; junction bases not matched to a gene: 7. The CDR3 loop is CASSPLASGRGYNEQFF. For the CDR3, the DNA is TGCGCCAGCAGCCCCCTGGCTAGCGGGAGGGGCTACAATGAGCAGTTCTTC.

This clone was seen only once. The chain links TRBV11-2 to TRBJ2-7, with TRBD2 matching over 13 bases. Per germline, CDR1 SGHAT and CDR2 FQNNGV. With V trimmed by 8 bases and J by 0 bases, 4 bases remained unmatched. CDR3 length: 15 residues. Here the CDR3 reads CASGTSGTTSYEQYF. As DNA, the CDR3 is TGTGCCAGCGGGACTAGCGGGACAACCTCCTACGAGCAGTACTTC.

The CDR3 here is CAISGDTSYEQYV. Written as DNA, the CDR3 is TGTGCCATCAGTGGGGACACGTCCTACGAGCAGTACGTC. The chain combines TRBV10-3 with TRBJ2-7, with D possibly TRBD1 on 6 matching bases. The CDR3 extends over 13 amino acids. Between the trimmed V and J ends, which lost 4 bases and 1 base, there was a span of 8 bases. Per the germline V gene, CDR1 is ENHRY and CDR2 is SYGVKD.

The chain carries TRBV19 and TRBJ2-1, with unresolved D. Trimming removed 10 bases from V and 0 bases from J, with 7 bases in between. The CDR3 is 12 residues long. Germline CDR1 is LNHDA and CDR2 is SQIVND (reference sequence). Here the CDR3 DNA reads TGTGCCACCTCAGTCTCCTACAATGAGCAGTTCTTC. Translating it yields CATSVSYNEQFF.

The chain couples TRBV28 to TRBJ1-4; TRBD1 matches 7 bases. Germline lookup yields CDR1 MDHEN and CDR2 SYDVKM. J lost 4 bases, V lost 3 bases, and 5 bases had no gene match. The CDR3 runs 15 residues. CDR3 loop: CASSLVWDSNEKLFF. The CDR3 nucleotides are TGTGCCAGCAGTTTGGTGTGGGACAGTAATGAAAAACTGTTTTTT.

The V and J genes are TRBV13 and TRBJ1-4, with D unclear. V was shortened by 0 bases and J by 7 bases, with 6 bases between the two germline ends. The CDR3 runs 13 residues. Germline CDR1 PRHDT, CDR2 FYEKMQ (reference sequence). Here the CDR3 reads CASSLGGGEKLFF. For the CDR3, the DNA is TGTGCCAGCAGCTTAGGGGGAGGTGAAAAACTGTTTTTT.

Details on this clone: Because the CDR3's place on the DNA is in doubt, the DNA is left out and the CDR3 is given as listed by TCRdb. The rearrangement joins TRBV21-1 to TRBJ2-7; the D call of TRBD1 is as the table states it, not checked on the DNA. TRBV21-1 represents a pseudogene. The CDR3 contains 15 residues when both ends are counted. The CDR3 loop reads CASSTWGQGAFEQYF.